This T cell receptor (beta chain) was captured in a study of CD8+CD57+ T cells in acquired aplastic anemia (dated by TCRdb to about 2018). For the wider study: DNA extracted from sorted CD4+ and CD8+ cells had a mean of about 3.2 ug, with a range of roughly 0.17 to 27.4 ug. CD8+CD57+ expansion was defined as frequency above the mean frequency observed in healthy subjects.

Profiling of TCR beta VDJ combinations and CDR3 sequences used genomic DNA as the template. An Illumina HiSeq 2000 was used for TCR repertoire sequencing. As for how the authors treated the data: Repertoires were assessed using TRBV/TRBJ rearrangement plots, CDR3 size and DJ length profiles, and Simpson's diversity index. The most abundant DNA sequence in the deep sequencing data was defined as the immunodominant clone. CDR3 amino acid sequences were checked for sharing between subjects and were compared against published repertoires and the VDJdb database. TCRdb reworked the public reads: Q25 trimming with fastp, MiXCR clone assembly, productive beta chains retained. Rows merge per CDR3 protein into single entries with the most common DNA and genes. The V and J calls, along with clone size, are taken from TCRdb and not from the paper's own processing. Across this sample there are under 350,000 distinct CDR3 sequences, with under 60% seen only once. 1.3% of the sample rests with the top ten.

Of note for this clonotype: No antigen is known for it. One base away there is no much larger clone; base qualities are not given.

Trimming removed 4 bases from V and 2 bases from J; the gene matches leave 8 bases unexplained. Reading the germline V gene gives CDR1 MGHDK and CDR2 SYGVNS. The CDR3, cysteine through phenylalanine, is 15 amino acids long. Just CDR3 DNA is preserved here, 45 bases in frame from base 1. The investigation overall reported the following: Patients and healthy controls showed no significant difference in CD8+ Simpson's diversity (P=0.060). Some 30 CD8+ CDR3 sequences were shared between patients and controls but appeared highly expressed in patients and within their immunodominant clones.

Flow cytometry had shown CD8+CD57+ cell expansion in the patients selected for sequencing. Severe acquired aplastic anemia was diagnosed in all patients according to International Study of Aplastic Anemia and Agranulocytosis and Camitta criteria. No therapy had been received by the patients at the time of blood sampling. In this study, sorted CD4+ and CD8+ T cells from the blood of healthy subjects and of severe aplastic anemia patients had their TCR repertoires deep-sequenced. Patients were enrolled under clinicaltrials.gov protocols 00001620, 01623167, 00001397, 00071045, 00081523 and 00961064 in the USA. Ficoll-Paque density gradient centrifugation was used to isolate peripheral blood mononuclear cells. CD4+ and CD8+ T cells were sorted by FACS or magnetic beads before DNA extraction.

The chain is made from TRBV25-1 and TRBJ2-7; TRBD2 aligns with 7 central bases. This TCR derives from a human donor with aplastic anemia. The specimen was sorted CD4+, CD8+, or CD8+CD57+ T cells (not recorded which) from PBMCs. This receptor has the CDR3 CASSGPGGPPYEQYF. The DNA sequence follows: TGTGCCAGCAGTGGCCCGGGGGGTCCCCCCTACGAGCAGTACTTC.